A single sample is the source of the 18 T cell receptor beta chains below, sequenced in a study of Ad26.COV2.S vaccination and SARS-CoV-2 variants. This sample's treatment: some 20 received Ad26.COV2.S at low or high dose, single or two shots; about 5 received placebo; per-sample allocation not given. Day 63 after the first injection of vaccine or placebo was the sampling time. Assay: immunoSEQ multiplex PCR; the TCRdb copy retains only in-frame clones and omits some. This table holds about 370,000 clones, approximately 90% found once. The specimen was peripheral blood, collected in a trial of Ad26.COV2.S vaccine versus placebo. These receptors came from a person between 18 and 65 years old who received the Ad26.COV2.S COVID-19 vaccine or a placebo.

This chain links TRBV13 with TRBJ2-3; TRBD1 agrees at 11 bases. The CDR3 length is 14 residues. J was trimmed by 5 bases and V by 4 bases; bases with no gene match: 2. The germline gives CDR1 PRHDT, CDR2 FYEKMQ (reference sequence). The CDR3 sequence is CASSSGQGGDTQYF. In nucleotides, the CDR3 is TGTGCCAGCAGCTCGGGACAGGGGGGAGATACGCAGTATTTT.

The V call is TRBV9, the J call TRBJ1-5, with D maybe TRBD1 (6 bases). The CDR3 loop spans 15 amino acids. The germline CDR1 and CDR2 sequences are SGDLS and YYNGEE. The DNA for the CDR3 is TGTGCAGTTAAAGTCCCAGGGGAAGAGAGTCAGCCCCAGCATTTT. It specifies CAVKVPGEESQPQHF. Based on the CDR3 plus reference TRBV9 and TRBJ1-5, the full variable domain is DSGVTQTPKHLITATGQRVTLRCSPRSGDLSVYWYQQSLDQGLQFLIQYYNGEERAKGNILERFSAQQFPDLHSELNLSSLELGDSALYFCAVKVPGEESQPQHFGDGTRLSIL.

The CDR3 reads CASSKSPRWLARSYNEQFF. The DNA for the CDR3 is TGTGCCAGCAGCAAAAGTCCGAGGTGGCTAGCCCGCTCCTACAATGAGCAGTTCTTC. This chain links TRBV21-1 with TRBJ2-1; TRBD2, the table's D call, lacks a check against the DNA. TRBV21-1 is labeled a pseudogene. The CDR3 contains 19 residues.

The genes are TRBV4-1 and TRBJ2-3, with TRBD2 as a possible D gene (5 bases). Trimming shortened V by 0 bases and J by 0 bases, and 16 bases separated the two germline ends. The CDR3 runs 18 residues. Germline values: CDR1 MGHRA, CDR2 YSYEKL. In DNA, the CDR3 is TGCGCCAGCAGCCAAGACCCCGCCAGGCGGGTTAGCACAGATACGCAGTATTTT. Its translation: CASSQDPARRVSTDTQYF.

J is TRBJ1-4 and V is TRBV9; 7 bases are shared with TRBD1. Germline V gene sequence: CDR1 SGDLS, CDR2 YYNGEE. The V segment lost 0 bases and the J segment 0 bases; nucleotides outside the gene matches: 8. The CDR3 has 18 residues. In DNA form, the CDR3 reads TGTGCCAGCAGCGTAGAACAGGGGCCCCCTGCAACTAATGAAAAACTGTTTTTT. Its protein product is CASSVEQGPPATNEKLFF.

The chain combines TRBV9 with TRBJ1-3, with TRBD1 matching over 8 bases. The germline V gene encodes CDR1 SGDLS and CDR2 YYNGEE. J gave up 3 bases and V 2 bases, and 4 bases lay outside the gene matches. The CDR3 loop spans 15 amino acids. For the CDR3, the DNA is TGTGCCAGCAGCGTTAGGACAGGGTTTGGAAACACCATATATTTT. Translation: CASSVRTGFGNTIYF.

V gene TRBV2 combines with J gene TRBJ1-3; unclear D gene. Per germline, CDR1 SNHLY and CDR2 FYNNEI. The ends were cut back, 4 bases at V and 0 bases at J, with 16 bases in the middle. The length of the CDR3 is 17 residues. Here the CDR3 reads CASSVEWGSFSGNTIYF. In DNA, the CDR3 is TGTGCCAGCAGTGTGGAGTGGGGATCCTTCTCTGGAAACACCATATATTTT.

The chain recombines TRBV5-1 with TRBJ2-5; 14 positions agree with TRBD2. The CDR3 consists of 17 residues. J lost 8 bases, V lost 4 bases, and 13 bases had no gene match. CDR1 SGHRS and CDR2 YFSETQ come from the germline V gene. CDR3 DNA sequence: TGCGCCAGCAGCCCCAAGGGGACTAGCGGGAGCAGTCAAACCCAGTACTTC. This sequence encodes CASSPKGTSGSSQTQYF.

The CDR3 spells CASSSLYSGARSEQYF. The CDR3 bases are TGTGCCAGCAGTTCCCTTTATTCGGGGGCGCGAAGCGAGCAGTACTTC. The chain employs TRBV6-2 or TRBV6-3 and TRBJ2-7; D tentatively fits TRBD1 or TRBD2 (6 bases each). The CDR3 extends over 16 amino acids. The germline V and J ends were trimmed by 4 bases and 6 bases, with 22 bases remaining between them. Germline CDR1 reads MNHEY; CDR2 reads SVGEGT.

The V call is TRBV3-1 (or the pseudogene TRBV3-2), the J call TRBJ2-2; D is possibly TRBD2 (5 bases). CDR1 is LGHDT, CDR2 YNNKEL, per germline (reference sequence). V was pared by 4 bases and J by 6 bases, with 12 bases between. This CDR3 is built from 14 residues. This CDR3 reads CASSRGRSAGELFF. CDR3 DNA sequence: TGTGCCAGCAGCCGCGGGCGGAGCGCCGGGGAGCTGTTTTTT.

V and J are TRBV7-3 and TRBJ2-4; 8 positions agree with TRBD1. CDR3 length: 20 residues. With V trimmed by 5 bases and J by 3 bases, 21 bases remained unmatched. Germline CDR1 and CDR2: SGHTA and FQGTGA. The chain's CDR3 is CASSVLPGQESARVKNIQYF. CDR3 sequence (DNA): TGTGCCAGCAGCGTTCTACCGGGACAGGAGTCAGCCAGGGTCAAAAACATTCAGTACTTC. Combining the CDR3 with reference TRBV7-3 and TRBJ2-4 gives the whole variable domain GAGVSQTPSNKVTEKGKYVELRCDPISGHTALYWYRQSLGQGPEFLIYFQGTGAADDSGLPNDRFFAVRPEGSVSTLKIQRTERGDSAVYLCASSVLPGQESARVKNIQYFGAGTRLSVL.

This rearrangement joins TRBV6-2 or TRBV6-3 to TRBJ2-7, with D tentatively TRBD1 (6 bases). V gave up 4 bases and J gave up 0 bases, with 10 bases separating them. The CDR3 covers 14 residues. Germline V CDR1 and CDR2: MNHEY, SVGEGT. In DNA, the CDR3 is TGTGCCAGCAGTTCCTGGACAGACTCCTACGAGCAGTACTTC. It specifies CASSSWTDSYEQYF.

This clone was observed once. The V and J genes are TRBV25-1 and TRBJ2-1; the D gene is possibly TRBD2 (7 bases). CDR3 length: 17 amino acids. CDR1 is MGHDK and CDR2 is SYGVNS in the germline V gene. V was trimmed by 10 bases and J by 5 bases, leaving 27 bases between them. The CDR3 DNA reads as TGTGCCACCTCTCCTCTCAAAGGGCGGGGGCCTGACAATGAGCAGTTCTTC. It is translated as CATSPLKGRGPDNEQFF. The entire variable domain, with the rest obtained from reference TRBV25-1 and TRBJ2-1, is as follows: EADIYQTPRYLVIGTGKKITLECSQTMGHDKMYWYQQDPGMELHLIHYSYGVNSTEKGDLSSESTVSRIRTEHFPLTLESARPSHTSQYLCATSPLKGRGPDNEQFFGPGTRLTVL.

V is TRBV4-1 and J is TRBJ2-3; D is possibly TRBD2 (7 bases). This CDR3 is 16 amino acids long. Germline values: CDR1 MGHRA, CDR2 YSYEKL. Trimming left V 0 bases short and J 3 bases short, with 13 bases between. Here the CDR3 DNA reads TGCGCCAGCAGCCAAGATCGAGGGGGAGGGACAGATACGCAGTATTTT. Residues: CASSQDRGGGTDTQYF.

The chain joins TRBV5-1 to TRBJ2-3; D not certain. Trimming took off 0 bases at V and 1 base at J, with 6 bases between the two ends. Germline-derived CDR1 and CDR2 are SGHRS and YFSETQ. This CDR3 region has 14 residues. CDR3 coding DNA: TGCGCCAGCAGCTTGGGTCCCGGCACAGATACGCAGTATTTT. Translated: CASSLGPGTDTQYF.

The chain has TRBV5-6 and TRBJ1-1; no clear D gene. V lost 1 base to trimming and J lost 3 bases, with 7 bases between them. Germline CDR1 and CDR2: SGHDT and YYEEEE. CDR3 size: 13 residues. CDR3 loop: CASSLSPDTEAFF. DNA of the CDR3: TGTGCCAGCAGCTTGTCTCCAGACACTGAAGCTTTCTTT.

This chain connects TRBV7-3 to TRBJ2-1; 9 bases map to TRBD1. The CDR3 extends over 12 amino acids. The germline V gene has CDR1 SGHTA and CDR2 FQGTGA. With 5 bases clipped from V and 10 bases from J, the junction kept 3 bases outside the gene matches. The CDR3 loop is CASSVGTGEQFF. The CDR3 DNA sequence: TGTGCCAGCAGCGTGGGGACAGGGGAGCAGTTCTTC.

This clone was recorded a few times. V is TRBV3-1 (or the pseudogene TRBV3-2) and J is TRBJ2-2, with 9 nucleotides matching TRBD2. Per the germline V gene, CDR1 is LGHDT and CDR2 is YNNKEL (reference sequence). Germline trimming cut 4 bases from V and 9 bases from J; bases unmatched to any gene: 3. CDR3 length equals 13 residues. The DNA for the CDR3 is TGTGCCAGCAGCCCGACTAGCGGCCGGGAGCTGTTTTTT. This gives the protein CASSPTSGRELFF.